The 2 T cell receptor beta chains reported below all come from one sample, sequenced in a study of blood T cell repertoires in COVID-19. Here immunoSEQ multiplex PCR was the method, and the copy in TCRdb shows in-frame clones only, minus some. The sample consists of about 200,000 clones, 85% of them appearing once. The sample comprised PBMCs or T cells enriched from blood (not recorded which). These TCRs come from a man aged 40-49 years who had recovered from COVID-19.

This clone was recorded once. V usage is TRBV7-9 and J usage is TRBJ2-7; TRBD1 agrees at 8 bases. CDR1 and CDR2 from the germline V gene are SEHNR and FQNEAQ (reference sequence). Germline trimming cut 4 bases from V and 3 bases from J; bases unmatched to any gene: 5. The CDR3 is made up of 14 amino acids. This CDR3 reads CASSSRDRSYEQYF. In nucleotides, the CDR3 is TGTGCCAGCAGCTCCCGGGACAGGAGCTACGAGCAGTACTTC.

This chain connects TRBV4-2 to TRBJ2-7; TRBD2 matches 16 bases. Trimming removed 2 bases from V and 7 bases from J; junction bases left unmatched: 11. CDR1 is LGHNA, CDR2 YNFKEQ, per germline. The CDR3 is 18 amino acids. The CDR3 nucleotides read TGTGCCAGCAGCCAACCCCGGGGACTAGCGGGAGGGCCTTGTGAGCAGTACTTC. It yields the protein CASSQPRGLAGGPCEQYF.